This TCR beta chain was recorded in a study of identical twins. Worth noting for this clonotype: Its cognate antigen is unknown. One junction end does not reproduce the germline sequence, and a read error may be involved.

TCRdb called the 5' RACE reads again in MiXCR, with one record for every CDR3 protein. Of about 920,000 distinct CDR3 sequences in the sample, 12% were seen once. Looked up from germline, CDR1 is DFQATT and CDR2 is SNEGSKA (reference sequence). The CDR3 covers 15 residues. Study-level results: With beta out-of-frame sequences, excess sharing by twins was weaker.

The data also belong to a second study, concerning yellow fever vaccine responses in identical twins. That study adds: In identical twins, vaccine T cell responses appeared partly shared and partly individual.

The chain links TRBV20-1 to TRBJ2-1, with 10 bases matching TRBD2. This TCR was sampled from a young woman in good health. Source material: PBMCs. Written as DNA, the CDR3 is TGCTGTGCTAGATACGGGACTAGCGTCTACAATGAGCAGTTCTTC. Amino acid sequence: CCARYGTSVYNEQFF.